Below, 29 T cell receptor beta chains from the same sample are listed, as sequenced in a study of patients and donors after allogeneic stem cell transplantation. TCRdb processed the RT-PCR reads anew with MiXCR; each CDR3 protein has one entry. The sample lists about 210,000 distinct CDR3 sequences; roughly 38% were seen once. The sequenced sample consisted of blood, either unsorted or a sorted T cell fraction (not recorded which). These receptor sequences come from a human donor who was either an allogeneic HSCT recipient or a stem cell or donor lymphocyte infusion donor (not recorded which). It is not recorded whose cells these are; they may come from a transplant donor.

V is TRBV10-3 and J is TRBJ2-5; D gene ambiguous. Germline V gene data show CDR1 as ENHRY and CDR2 as SYGVKD. V shed 10 bases and J shed 7 bases, with 16 bases lying between them. CDR3 size: 12 residues. CDR3 protein: CATRQEPVTQYF. CDR3 nucleotides: TGTGCCACCCGGCAAGAGCCTGTGACCCAGTACTTC.

This clonotype came up a few times. V usage is TRBV29-1 and J usage is TRBJ2-1; the D call may be TRBD1 or TRBD2 (5 bases each). With 2 bases removed from V and 9 bases from J, the gap between germline ends came to 17 bases. CDR1 is SQVTM and CDR2 is ANQGSEA in the germline V gene. The length of the CDR3 is 14 residues. CDR3 nucleotides: TGCAGCGTTGAAAAGGGCCCATATGGGGGTGAGCAGTTCTTC. This sequence encodes CSVEKGPYGGEQFF.

This clonotype was recorded once. This chain uses TRBV30 with TRBJ1-5, with 7 bases matching TRBD1. The CDR3 runs 13 residues. V lost 2 bases and J lost 8; bases outside the gene matches: 6. CDR1 and CDR2 from the germline V gene are GTSNPN and SVGIG (reference sequence). The DNA of the CDR3 is TGTGCCTGGAGTCCGAGGGACAGAGAGCCCCAGCATTTT. Its protein is CAWSPRDREPQHF. The entire variable domain, with the rest obtained from reference TRBV30 and TRBJ1-5, is as follows: SQTIHQWPATLVQPVGSPLSLECTVEGTSNPNLYWYRQAAGRGLQLLFYSVGIGQISSEVPQNLSASRPQDRQFILSSKKLLLSDSGFYLCAWSPRDREPQHFGDGTRLSIL.

This clonotype has only a few counts. The CDR3 loop is CASSYSTQSNQPQHF. CDR3 sequence (DNA): TGTGCCAGCAGTTACTCGACGCAGAGCAATCAGCCCCAGCATTTT. The chain has TRBV6-2 or TRBV6-3 and TRBJ1-5; no clear D. The CDR3 is 15 amino acids. CDR1 MNHEY and CDR2 SVGEGT come from the germline V gene. V lost 0 bases and J 1 base, leaving 7 bases between the germline ends.

This clonotype was picked up one time. The chain is built from TRBV6-5 and TRBJ2-5; 9 bases line up with TRBD1. This CDR3 region has 16 residues. Trimming took 0 bases from V and 5 from J; bases not matched to a gene: 7. CDR1 MNHEY and CDR2 SVGAGI come from the germline V gene. The CDR3 loop reads CASSYSQGAKWETQYF. For the CDR3, the DNA is TGTGCCAGCAGTTACTCACAGGGGGCTAAGTGGGAGACCCAGTACTTC.

The V gene is TRBV20-1, the J gene TRBJ1-1; the D gene is possibly TRBD1 (5 bases). Germline CDR1 reads DFQATT; CDR2 reads SNEGSKA (reference sequence). The CDR3 runs 13 residues. V lost 3 bases and J 2 bases, leaving 10 bases between the germline ends. The CDR3 DNA is TGCAGTGCTAGGGGGGGGACTAACACTGAAGCTTTCTTT. Translating it yields CSARGGTNTEAFF.

The chain links TRBV28 to TRBJ2-4; D not resolved. The V end lost 3 bases, the J end lost 1 base, and 4 bases lay between the germline ends. The germline V gene has CDR1 MDHEN and CDR2 SYDVKM. This CDR3 region has 13 residues. CDR3 sequence (DNA): TGTGCCAGCAGTTTGGGGGCCAAAAACATTCAGTACTTC. Its translation is CASSLGAKNIQYF.

The chain has TRBV5-1 and TRBJ2-7; TRBD1 matches 7 bases. This CDR3 has 12 amino acids. The junction had 1 base not matched to a gene; V was cut back by 4 bases and J by 3 bases. Germline V gene lookup returns CDR1 SGHRS and CDR2 YFSETQ. Here the CDR3 reads CASSPGGYEQYF. The CDR3 DNA follows: TGCGCCAGCAGCCCAGGGGGCTACGAGCAGTACTTC.

This chain joins TRBV9 and TRBJ1-2; the match to TRBD1 covers 11 bases. V dropped 4 bases and J dropped 3; count of bases not matched to a gene: 5. The CDR3 spans 15 residues. Germline loops: CDR1 SGDLS, CDR2 YYNGEE. The CDR3 is CASSTRTGGDYGYTF. The CDR3 region has the DNA TGTGCCAGCAGCACCCGGACAGGGGGCGACTATGGCTACACCTTC.

V usage is TRBV24-1 and J usage is TRBJ2-1; TRBD2 might be the D (5 bases). The CDR3 has 12 residues. Trimming removed 4 bases from V and 8 bases from J, with 8 bases in between. The germline CDR1 and CDR2 sequences are KGHDR and SFDVKD. Here the CDR3 DNA reads TGTGCCACCAGTGACCCGGACTATGAGCAGTTCTTC. Its translation is CATSDPDYEQFF.

The J gene is TRBJ1-2, the V gene TRBV12-3 or TRBV12-4, with 7 bases lining up with TRBD1. This CDR3 region has 15 residues. Trimming at V came to 1 base and at J to 8 bases, leaving 10 bases not matched to a gene. The DNA for the CDR3 is TGTGCCAGCAGTTTAGGGACAGGTGGGATAGGGGGCTACACCTTC. It specifies CASSLGTGGIGGYTF.

The sample holds a few counts of this clonotype. This chain links TRBV25-1 with TRBJ1-6; perhaps TRBD1 as D (6 bases). Germline CDR1 reads MGHDK; CDR2 reads SYGVNS. V was pared by 3 bases and J by 10 bases, with 16 bases between. There are 15 residues in the CDR3. The CDR3 sequence: CASSDKGRGSSPLHF. In nucleotides, the CDR3 is TGTGCCAGCAGTGATAAGGGCAGGGGCAGCTCACCCCTCCACTTT.

The table lists this clonotype with a few counts. The V gene is TRBV21-1, the J gene TRBJ1-2; TRBD1 reflects the table's D call only, with no check against the DNA. TRBV21-1 is described as a pseudogene. CDR3 length: 16 residues. CDR3 bases: TGTGCCAGCAGCAAAAGACCCCTTGGGGGGGGGCGAGGCTACACCTTC. Amino acid sequence: CASSKRPLGGGRGYTF.

This clonotype has more than one count but fewer than ten. The chain combines TRBV5-5 with TRBJ2-7; no definite D call. CDR1 SGHKS and CDR2 YYEKEE come from the germline V gene (reference sequence). CDR3 length: 16 residues. V lost 1 base to trimming and J lost 0 bases, with 14 bases between them. The DNA of the CDR3 is TGTGCCAGCAGCTTGAGGCCGCTTTCCAGCTCCTACGAGCAGTACTTC. This translates into CASSLRPLSSSYEQYF.

This clonotype has more than one count but fewer than ten. The chain recombines TRBV12-3 or TRBV12-4 with TRBJ2-5, with D possibly matching TRBD2 (7 bases). The CDR3 has 15 residues. Trimming cost V 2 bases and J 2 bases, with 12 bases left between them. The CDR3 sequence: CASSLRGGQQETQYF. In DNA, the CDR3 is TGTGCCAGCAGTTTAAGGGGGGGGCAACAAGAGACCCAGTACTTC.

This clonotype was detected only a few times. The chain combines TRBV15 with TRBJ2-2; D gene uncertain. The ends were cut back, 0 bases at V and 5 bases at J, with 7 bases in the middle. The CDR3 is 14 amino acids. The V gene's germline CDR1 is LNHNV and CDR2 YYDKDF (reference sequence). This chain's CDR3 is CATSRDTKTGELFF. The CDR3 DNA follows: TGTGCCACCAGCAGAGATACCAAGACCGGGGAGCTGTTTTTT.

This rearrangement joins TRBV20-1 to TRBJ2-3; D is undetermined. The CDR3 length is 13 residues. CDR1 DFQATT and CDR2 SNEGSKA come from the germline V gene (reference sequence). The CDR3 loop reads CSELSVVGDTQYF. The CDR3 DNA sequence: TGCAGCGAACTATCGGTGGTGGGAGATACGCAGTATTTT.

This clonotype has a handful of counts. This sequence joins TRBV20-1 and TRBJ1-2; perhaps TRBD1 as D (5 bases). CDR1 is DFQATT and CDR2 is SNEGSKA in the germline V gene (reference sequence). This CDR3 region has 13 residues. With 3 bases removed from V and 0 bases from J, the gap between germline ends came to 8 bases. This CDR3 reads CSASDSSNYGYTF. The CDR3 DNA is TGCAGTGCTAGCGACAGCTCTAACTATGGCTACACCTTC.

The genes are TRBV4-1 and TRBJ1-2; 7 positions match TRBD1. The V and J ends lost 1 base and 5 bases, in that order; junction bases with no gene match: 7. CDR1 is MGHRA and CDR2 is YSYEKL in the germline V gene. The CDR3 consists of 15 residues. The CDR3 DNA is TGCGCCAGCAGCCAAGTAGTCCGGACAGGATATGGCTACACCTTC. Translation gives CASSQVVRTGYGYTF.

This clonotype was recorded a few times. This chain connects TRBV5-1 to TRBJ1-1; 9 bases agree with TRBD1. The CDR3 is 16 residues long. V was clipped by 4 bases and J by 6 bases; unmatched bases: 13. The germline V gene encodes CDR1 SGHRS and CDR2 YFSETQ. The CDR3 nucleotides are TGCGCCAGCAGCATAGCCGGGACAGGGTTTGGGGCTGAAGCTTTCTTT. Translating it yields CASSIAGTGFGAEAFF.

Written as DNA, the CDR3 is TGTGCCAGTTATTCCGGGGGCGGTGAAAAACTGTTTTTT. Translating gives CASYSGGGEKLFF. J is TRBJ1-4 and V is TRBV6-6; a weak D match, TRBD1 (6 bases). This CDR3 is built from 13 residues. Germline lookup yields CDR1 MNHNY and CDR2 SVGAGI (reference sequence). V dropped 9 bases and J dropped 7 bases, with 15 bases sitting between them.

The chain couples TRBV24-1 to TRBJ2-3; D is undetermined. Germline V gene lookup returns CDR1 KGHDR and CDR2 SFDVKD. Trimming cost V 3 bases and J 5 bases, with 8 bases left between them. CDR3 length equals 13 residues. The CDR3 loop reads CATSDPLGDTQYF. As DNA, the CDR3 is TGTGCCACCAGTGATCCCCTGGGAGATACGCAGTATTTT.

The rearrangement uses TRBV28 and TRBJ2-7; D unresolved. V dropped 10 bases and J dropped 7 bases, with 17 bases sitting between them. Germline V gene data show CDR1 as MDHEN and CDR2 as SYDVKM. The length of the CDR3 is 12 residues. CDR3: CATCDLGKEQYF. CDR3 nucleotides: TGTGCCACTTGCGATCTGGGGAAGGAGCAGTACTTC.

This clonotype showed up just a few times. The chain uses TRBV15 and TRBJ1-1; no clear D gene. The CDR3 has 12 amino acids. In germline, CDR1 is LNHNV, CDR2 YYDKDF (reference sequence). V was pared by 1 base and J by 7 bases, with 7 bases between. CDR3: CATSRGGGEAFF. In nucleotides, the CDR3 is TGTGCCACCAGCAGAGGTGGAGGTGAAGCTTTCTTT. Supplemented by reference TRBV15 and TRBJ1-1, the full variable domain reads DAMVIQNPRYQVTQFGKPVTLSCSQTLNHNVMYWYQQKSSQAPKLLFHYYDKDFNNEADTPDNFQSRRPNTSFCFLDIRSPGLGDTAMYLCATSRGGGEAFFGQGTRLTVV.

The rearrangement links TRBV6-6 to TRBJ2-3; D is possibly TRBD2 (5 bases). This CDR3 is 15 amino acids long. Trimming removed 5 bases at V and 0 bases at J, with 12 bases between. Germline assignment: CDR1 MNHNY and CDR2 SVGAGI (reference sequence). The CDR3 here is CASSARLPSTDTQYF. CDR3 sequence (DNA): TGTGCCAGCAGTGCCCGACTACCGAGCACAGATACGCAGTATTTT.

This clonotype appeared once. The V gene is TRBV7-9, the J gene TRBJ2-1, with D maybe TRBD2 (7 bases). Trimming cost V 1 base and J 6 bases, with 16 bases left between them. This CDR3 is built from 16 residues. Germline lookup yields CDR1 SEHNR and CDR2 FQNEAQ (reference sequence). Here the CDR3 DNA reads TGTGCCAGCAGCTTAGAAGTTCGGGGGGCCGGCAATGAGCAGTTCTTC. Encoded protein: CASSLEVRGAGNEQFF.

The table lists this clonotype with a few counts. The CDR3 reads CASSSLGQGYSPLHF. CDR3 coding DNA: TGTGCCAGCAGTTCCCTAGGACAGGGGTATTCACCCCTCCACTTT. The chain uses TRBV12-3 or TRBV12-4 and TRBJ1-6; 9 bases map to TRBD1. With V trimmed by 4 bases and J by 8 bases, 6 bases remained unmatched. The CDR3 length is 15 residues.

The chain couples TRBV4-2 to TRBJ2-1, with 7 nucleotides matching TRBD1. The length of the CDR3 is 16 residues. The trim removed 4 bases at V and 0 bases at J, leaving 6 bases unmatched. CDR1 is LGHNA, CDR2 YNFKEQ, per germline. The CDR3 DNA reads TGTGCCAGCAGCCCTCGACAGGGTAGCTCCTACAATGAGCAGTTCTTC. The encoded protein is CASSPRQGSSYNEQFF.

This clonotype showed up just a few times. The chain has TRBV5-1 and TRBJ1-1; D might be TRBD1 (6 bases). The length of the CDR3 is 13 residues. Per the germline V gene, CDR1 is SGHRS and CDR2 is YFSETQ. V was shortened by 6 bases and J by 0 bases, with 9 bases between the two germline ends. The CDR3, as DNA: TGCGCCAGCACAGGGGACATGAACACTGAAGCTTTCTTT. Translation: CASTGDMNTEAFF.